This T cell receptor beta chain originates from a study of T cell responses to AZD1222 COVID-19 vaccine. General study results and limits: Regions 160-218 and 743-854 dominated among vaccine-associated CD4 TCRs spanning spike. The peak T cell response came first, and repertoires were sampled only after it. Elevations in Spike-specific TCR breadth and depth followed administration of two AZD1222 doses. Donors skewed white British and female; clonal diversity was possibly underestimated.

From germline, CDR1 is SGHVS and CDR2 FQNEAQ. The V end was cut by 5 bases, the J end by 1 base, with 11 bases between. The length of the CDR3 is 14 residues. With respect to this clone: Its antigen is as yet unknown.

The method was immunoSEQ multiplex PCR; TCRdb's version includes in-frame clones alone and lacks a portion of them. Found here are under 130,000 clones, 85% to 90% of them singletons; the top ten hold about 2.3%. This TCR was recovered from an adult in good health. The chain couples TRBV7-8 to TRBJ1-2, with no clear D. This sample comprised peripheral blood, obtained on day 0 of AZD1222 vaccination. CDR3 protein: CASSPSMNNYGYTF. The CDR3 DNA reads as TGTGCCAGCAGCCCTTCAATGAATAACTATGGCTACACCTTC. Drawing the rest from reference TRBV7-8 and TRBJ1-2, the complete variable domain is GAGVSQSPRYKVAKRGQDVALRCDPISGHVSLFWYQQALGQGPEFLTYFQNEAQLDKSGLPSDRFFAERPEGSVSTLKIQRTQQEDSAVYLCASSPSMNNYGYTFGSGTRLTVV.